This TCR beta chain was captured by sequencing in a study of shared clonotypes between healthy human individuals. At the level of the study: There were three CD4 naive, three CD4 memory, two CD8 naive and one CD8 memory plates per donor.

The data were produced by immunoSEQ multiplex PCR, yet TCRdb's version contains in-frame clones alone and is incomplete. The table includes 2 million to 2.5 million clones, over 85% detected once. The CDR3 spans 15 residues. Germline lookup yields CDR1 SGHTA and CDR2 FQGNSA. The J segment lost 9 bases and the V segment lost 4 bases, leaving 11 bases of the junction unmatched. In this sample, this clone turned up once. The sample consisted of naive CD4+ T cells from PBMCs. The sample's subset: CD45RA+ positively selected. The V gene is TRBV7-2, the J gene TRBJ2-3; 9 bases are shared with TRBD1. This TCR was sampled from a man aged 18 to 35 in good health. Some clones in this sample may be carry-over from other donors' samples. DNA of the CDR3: TGTGCCAGCAGCTCACTGGGACAGGGCTTCGAGACGCAGTATTTT. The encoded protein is CASSSLGQGFETQYF.